These 20 T cell receptor beta chains originate from one sample sequenced in a study of radiotherapy plus CTLA-4 blockade in lung cancer. Sequenced by immunoSEQ multiplex PCR; TCRdb stores in-frame clones only, minus some. The sample contains approximately 78,000 clones, around four fifths of which appear only once. The sample in question was peripheral blood, obtained from a patient treated with radiotherapy plus ipilimumab. The receptors were gathered from a human donor with non-small cell lung cancer who had a complete response to radiotherapy plus ipilimumab.

V and J are TRBV11-2 and TRBJ1-5; no clear D. Germline loops: CDR1 SGHAT, CDR2 FQNNGV. This CDR3 spans 15 amino acids. The V end lost 1 base, the J end lost 3 bases, and 10 bases lay between the germline ends. This CDR3 is CASSLGRSANQPQHF. The CDR3 DNA reads TGTGCCAGCAGCTTAGGCCGGTCGGCCAATCAGCCCCAGCATTTT.

The chain links TRBV4-2 to TRBJ2-2; TRBD1 is a possible D gene (5 bases). From germline, CDR1 is LGHNA and CDR2 YNFKEQ. CDR3 size: 17 residues. V lost 0 bases, J lost 5 bases, and 16 bases lay in between. CDR3 loop: CASSQDRAGWVTGELFF. In DNA form, the CDR3 reads TGTGCCAGCAGCCAAGATAGGGCAGGGTGGGTGACCGGGGAGCTGTTTTTT.

The chain employs TRBV5-8 and TRBJ2-1; possibly TRBD1 for D (6 bases). The CDR3 length is 15 residues. V was shortened by 5 bases and J by 3 bases, with 15 bases between the two germline ends. Germline values: CDR1 SGHTS, CDR2 YDEGEE. CDR3 sequence (DNA): TGTGCCAGCAGTTCCTACGGACAGAACTACAATGAGCAGTTCTTC. As protein: CASSSYGQNYNEQFF.

This chain uses TRBV10-1 with TRBJ1-1; 11 nucleotides agree with TRBD1. CDR3 length: 14 residues. V lost 10 bases and J lost 2; bases outside the gene matches: 6. CDR1 is WNHNN, CDR2 SYGVQD, per germline (reference sequence). Written as DNA, the CDR3 is TGCGCCAAGGGACAGGGGGTTTTAAACACTGAAGCTTTCTTT. Amino acids: CAKGQGVLNTEAFF.

This chain joins TRBV5-6 and TRBJ1-3; D is ambiguous. Per the germline V gene, CDR1 is SGHDT and CDR2 is YYEEEE. The CDR3 has 16 amino acids. V shed 2 bases and J shed 0 bases, with 12 bases lying between them. DNA of the CDR3: TGTGCCAGCAGCTTCATCAGGCTTGACTCTGGAAACACCATATATTTT. Translation: CASSFIRLDSGNTIYF.

V and J are TRBV19 and TRBJ2-4; a weak D match, TRBD2 (5 bases). CDR3 length equals 15 residues. The germline gives CDR1 LNHDA, CDR2 SQIVND (reference sequence). V was trimmed by 3 bases and J by 7 bases, leaving 16 bases between them. The chain's CDR3 is CASSIISRERNIQYF. CDR3 sequence (DNA): TGTGCCAGTAGTATTATCAGCCGGGAACGGAACATTCAGTACTTC. Full variable domain (remainder filled in from reference TRBV19 and TRBJ2-4): DGGITQSPKYLFRKEGQNVTLSCEQNLNHDAMYWYRQDPGQGLRLIYYSQIVNDFQKGDIAEGYSVSREKKESFPLTVTSAQKNPTAFYLCASSIISRERNIQYFGAGTRLSVL.

Only a few counts were recorded for this clone. This chain connects TRBV13 to TRBJ2-5; weak D call: TRBD2 (6 bases). Germline V lookup: CDR1 PRHDT, CDR2 FYEKMQ (reference sequence). V dropped 4 bases and J dropped 6 bases, with 12 bases sitting between them. This CDR3 is built from 13 residues. CDR3: CASSSWREKTQYF. The CDR3 DNA is TGTGCCAGCAGCTCCTGGAGGGAGAAGACCCAGTACTTC. Full variable domain (rest looked up from reference TRBV13 and TRBJ2-5): AAGVIQSPRHLIKEKRETATLKCYPIPRHDTVYWYQQGPGQDPQFLISFYEKMQSDKGSIPDRFSAQQFSDYHSELNMSSLELGDSALYFCASSSWREKTQYFGPGTRLLVL.

The chain combines TRBV6-1 with TRBJ1-2, with 9 positions matching TRBD1. The CDR3 totals 16 residues. CDR1 and CDR2 from the germline V gene are MNHNS and SASEGT. V was pared by 4 bases and J by 4 bases, with 10 bases of the junction left unmatched. The CDR3 loop is CASSALPGQGGYGYTF. The CDR3 nucleotides read TGTGCCAGCAGTGCCCTCCCGGGACAGGGAGGCTATGGCTACACCTTC.

This rearrangement joins TRBV9 to TRBJ2-3, with 10 bases aligning to TRBD2. The CDR3 consists of 16 residues. V was pared by 4 bases and J by 5 bases, with 10 bases of the junction left unmatched. The germline CDR1 and CDR2 sequences are SGDLS and YYNGEE. The CDR3 loop is CASSTTSGKREDTQYF. DNA of the CDR3: TGTGCCAGCAGCACAACTAGCGGGAAGCGAGAAGATACGCAGTATTTT.

In nucleotides, the CDR3 is TGCGCCAGCAGTCTCACCGGGGGCTCCTACAATGAGCAGTTCTTC. Residues: CASSLTGGSYNEQFF. The V and J genes are TRBV4-1 and TRBJ2-1; the D gene is possibly TRBD2 (6 bases). V was clipped by 6 bases and J by 0 bases, with 12 bases between them. This CDR3 region has 15 residues. The germline V gene has CDR1 MGHRA and CDR2 YSYEKL.

The chain uses TRBV7-2 and TRBJ1-5, with 8 bases identical to TRBD1. V dropped 5 bases and J dropped 2; count of bases not matched to a gene: 5. This CDR3 is 15 amino acids long. Looked up from germline, CDR1 is SGHTA and CDR2 is FQGNSA. CDR3 sequence reads: CASSKQGVGNQPQHF. The CDR3 DNA reads as TGTGCCAGCAGCAAACAGGGGGTGGGCAATCAGCCCCAGCATTTT.

The table lists this clone with a count of one. The chain has TRBV11-2 and TRBJ2-5; tentatively, D is TRBD2 (6 bases). Germline CDR1 is SGHAT and CDR2 is FQNNGV. The germline V and J ends were trimmed by 4 bases and 7 bases, with 16 bases remaining between them. This CDR3 comprises 14 residues. The CDR3 DNA is TGTGCCAGCAGCTCCCCGGGGCGGGGTGGGACCCAGTACTTC. It encodes CASSSPGRGGTQYF.

About this clone: An end of the junction differs from the germline gene, which may be a read error. This chain uses TRBV7-7 with TRBJ1-4, with 8 bases matching TRBD1. Germline CDR1 and CDR2: SSHAT and FNYEAQ (reference sequence). The CDR3 runs to 13 residues. The CDR3 bases are TGTGCTAGCAGCTTAAACAGGGGGGAAAAACTGTTTTTT. Its protein product is CASSLNRGEKLFF.

The chain recombines TRBV19 with TRBJ1-1; D is unresolved. This CDR3 is built from 11 residues. V was cut by 7 bases and J by 10 bases, with 13 bases left in between. Looked up from germline, CDR1 is LNHDA and CDR2 is SQIVND (reference sequence). CDR3 amino acids: CASTLDGSAFF. In DNA, the CDR3 is TGTGCCAGTACCCTAGACGGGTCAGCTTTCTTT.

V usage is TRBV29-1 and J usage is TRBJ2-2; the D gene is possibly TRBD2 (6 bases). In germline, CDR1 is SQVTM, CDR2 ANQGSEA. The CDR3 extends over 16 amino acids. V gave up 6 bases and J gave up 2 bases, with 19 bases separating them. Here the CDR3 DNA reads TGCAGCGTCGAGCTGGCGCTAGCGAGAAACACCGGGGAGCTGTTTTTT. It yields the protein CSVELALARNTGELFF.

This chain joins TRBV11-2 and TRBJ1-1; D is undetermined. V was trimmed by 5 bases and J by 9 bases, leaving 13 bases between them. Germline assignment: CDR1 SGHAT and CDR2 FQNNGV. This CDR3 comprises 12 residues. The CDR3 DNA is TGTGCCAGCAGCCCCGGCGATTGGCAAGCTTTCTTT. Translated, it gives CASSPGDWQAFF.

This rearrangement joins TRBV18 to TRBJ1-3, with D possibly matching TRBD1 (6 bases). V was shortened by 5 bases and J by 0 bases, with 11 bases between the two germline ends. This CDR3 is 15 amino acids long. Per germline, CDR1 KGHSH and CDR2 LQKENI. Here the CDR3 reads CASSIDRISGNTIYF. The CDR3 DNA sequence: TGTGCCAGCTCAATTGACAGGATCTCTGGAAACACCATATATTTT.

This chain connects TRBV18 to TRBJ1-1; possibly TRBD1 for D (5 bases). Germline assignment: CDR1 KGHSH and CDR2 LQKENI. V lost 3 bases and J lost 4, with 12 bases in between. This CDR3 is 14 amino acids long. This CDR3 reads CASSPRGVGTEAFF. CDR3 bases: TGTGCCAGCTCACCTCGGGGGGTCGGCACTGAAGCTTTCTTT.

The chain couples TRBV2 to TRBJ2-1, with D hard to call. Germline V gene sequence: CDR1 SNHLY, CDR2 FYNNEI. V lost 8 bases, J lost 0 bases, and 8 bases lay in between. The CDR3 contains 13 residues. The DNA for the CDR3 is TGTGCCAGCCACCAGAGCTCCTACAATGAGCAGTTCTTC. This sequence encodes CASHQSSYNEQFF. The full variable domain, with the rest looked up from reference TRBV2 and TRBJ2-1, is EPEVTQTPSHQVTQMGQEVILRCVPISNHLYFYWYRQILGQKVEFLVSFYNNEISEKSEIFDDQFSVERPDGSNFTLKIRSTKLEDSAMYFCASHQSSYNEQFFGPGTRLTVL.

A remark on this clone: Other DNA sequences in the sample encode the same CDR3. The J gene is TRBJ2-5, the V gene TRBV15; 16 bases map to TRBD2. J was trimmed by 3 bases and V by 0 bases; bases with no gene match: 4. Per the germline V gene, CDR1 is LNHNV and CDR2 is YYDKDF (reference sequence). This CDR3 comprises 18 residues. CDR3 coding DNA: TGTGCCACCAGCAGAGATTTGGGACTAGCGGGAGGGGAAGAGACCCAGTACTTC. Translation: CATSRDLGLAGGEETQYF.